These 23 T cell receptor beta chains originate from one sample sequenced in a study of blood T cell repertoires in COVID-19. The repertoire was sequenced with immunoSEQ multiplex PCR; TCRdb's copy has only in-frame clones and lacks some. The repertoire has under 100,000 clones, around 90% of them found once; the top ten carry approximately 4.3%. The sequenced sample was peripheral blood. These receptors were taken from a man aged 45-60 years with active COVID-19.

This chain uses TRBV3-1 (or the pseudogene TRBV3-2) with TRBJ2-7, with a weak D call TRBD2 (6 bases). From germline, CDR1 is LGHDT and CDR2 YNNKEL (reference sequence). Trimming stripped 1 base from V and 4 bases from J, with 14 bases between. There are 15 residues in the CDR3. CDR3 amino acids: CASSQGMTRGYEQYF. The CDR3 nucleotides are TGTGCCAGCAGCCAAGGAATGACTAGAGGTTACGAGCAGTACTTC.

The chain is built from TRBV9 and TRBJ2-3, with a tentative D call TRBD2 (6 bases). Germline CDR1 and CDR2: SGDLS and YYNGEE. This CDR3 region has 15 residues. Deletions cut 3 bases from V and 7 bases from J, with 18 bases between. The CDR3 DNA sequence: TGTGCCAGCAGCGCTTCAGGCGGGGCGATGAATACGCAGTATTTT. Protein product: CASSASGGAMNTQYF.

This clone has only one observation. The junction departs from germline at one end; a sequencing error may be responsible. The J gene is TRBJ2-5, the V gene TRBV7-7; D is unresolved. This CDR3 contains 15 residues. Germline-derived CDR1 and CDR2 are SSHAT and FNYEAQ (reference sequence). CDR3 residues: CASSLGANSPGTQYF. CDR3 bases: TGTGCTAGCAGCTTAGGAGCTAACTCGCCGGGGACCCAGTACTTC.

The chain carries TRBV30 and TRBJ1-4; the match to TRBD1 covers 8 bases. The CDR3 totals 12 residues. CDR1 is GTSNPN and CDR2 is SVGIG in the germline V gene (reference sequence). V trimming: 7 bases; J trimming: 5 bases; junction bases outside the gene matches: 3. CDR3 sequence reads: CASQGGNEKLFF. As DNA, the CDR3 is TGTGCCTCACAGGGGGGGAATGAAAAACTGTTTTTT. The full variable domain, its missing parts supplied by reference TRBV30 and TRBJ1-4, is SQTIHQWPATLVQPVGSPLSLECTVEGTSNPNLYWYRQAAGRGLQLLFYSVGIGQISSEVPQNLSASRPQDRQFILSSKKLLLSDSGFYLCASQGGNEKLFFGSGTQLSVL.

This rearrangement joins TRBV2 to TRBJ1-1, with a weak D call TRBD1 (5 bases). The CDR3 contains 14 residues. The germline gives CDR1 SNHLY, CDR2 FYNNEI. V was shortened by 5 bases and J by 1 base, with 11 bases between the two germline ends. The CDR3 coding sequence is TGTGCCAGCAGTTTAACGACAGCGAACACTGAAGCTTTCTTT. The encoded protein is CASSLTTANTEAFF.

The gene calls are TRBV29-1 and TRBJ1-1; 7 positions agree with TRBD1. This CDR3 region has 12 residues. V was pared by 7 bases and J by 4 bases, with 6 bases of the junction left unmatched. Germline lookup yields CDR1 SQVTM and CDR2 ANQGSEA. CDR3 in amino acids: CSGGGAATEAFF. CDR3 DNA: TGCAGCGGAGGGGGCGCCGCCACTGAAGCTTTCTTT.

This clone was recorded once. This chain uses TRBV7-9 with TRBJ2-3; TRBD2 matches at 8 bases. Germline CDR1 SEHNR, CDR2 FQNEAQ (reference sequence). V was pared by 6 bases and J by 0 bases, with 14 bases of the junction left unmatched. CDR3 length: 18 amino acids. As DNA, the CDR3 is TGTGCCAGCAGTCTGGCCCGGAGACTAGCGACAAGCACAGATACGCAGTATTTT. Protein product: CASSLARRLATSTDTQYF. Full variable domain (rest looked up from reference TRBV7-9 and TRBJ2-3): DTGVSQNPRHKITKRGQNVTFRCDPISEHNRLYWYRQTLGQGPEFLTYFQNEAQLEKSRLLSDRFSAERPKGSFSTLEIQRTEQGDSAMYLCASSLARRLATSTDTQYFGPGTRLTVL.

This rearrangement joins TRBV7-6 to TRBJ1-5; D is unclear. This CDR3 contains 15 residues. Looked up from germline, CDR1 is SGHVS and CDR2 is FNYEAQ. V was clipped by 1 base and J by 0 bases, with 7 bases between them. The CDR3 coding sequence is TGTGCCAGCAGCTTAGGGCAGAATAGCAATCAGCCCCAGCATTTT. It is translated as CASSLGQNSNQPQHF.

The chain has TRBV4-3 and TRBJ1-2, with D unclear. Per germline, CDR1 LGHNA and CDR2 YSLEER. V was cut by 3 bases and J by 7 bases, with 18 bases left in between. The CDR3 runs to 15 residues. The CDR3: CASSHWTGSGFGYTF. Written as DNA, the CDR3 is TGCGCCAGCAGCCACTGGACCGGGAGTGGGTTTGGCTACACCTTC.

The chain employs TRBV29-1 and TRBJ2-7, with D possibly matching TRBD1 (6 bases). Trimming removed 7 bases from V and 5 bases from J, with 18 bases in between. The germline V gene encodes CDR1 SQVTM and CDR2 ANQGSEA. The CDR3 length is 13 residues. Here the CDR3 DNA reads TGCAGCGCCACACGAACAGGGACGCACGAGCAGTACTTC. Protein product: CSATRTGTHEQYF.

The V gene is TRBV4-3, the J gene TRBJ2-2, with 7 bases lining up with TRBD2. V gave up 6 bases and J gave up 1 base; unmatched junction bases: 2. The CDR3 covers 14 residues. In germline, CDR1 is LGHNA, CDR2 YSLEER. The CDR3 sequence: CASSASGNTGELFF. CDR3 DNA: TGCGCCAGCAGTGCTAGCGGGAACACCGGGGAGCTGTTTTTT.

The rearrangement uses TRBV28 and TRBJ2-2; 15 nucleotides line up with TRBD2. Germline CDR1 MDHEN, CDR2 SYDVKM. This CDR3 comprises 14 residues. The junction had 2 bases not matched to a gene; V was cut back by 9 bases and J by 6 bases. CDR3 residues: CASRTSGGAGELFF. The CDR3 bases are TGTGCCAGTCGGACTAGCGGGGGGGCCGGGGAGCTGTTTTTT.

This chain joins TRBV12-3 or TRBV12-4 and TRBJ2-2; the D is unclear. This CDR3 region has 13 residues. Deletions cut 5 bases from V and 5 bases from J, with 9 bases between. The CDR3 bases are TGTGCCAGCAGTCCACTACAAACCGGGGAGCTGTTTTTT. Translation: CASSPLQTGELFF.

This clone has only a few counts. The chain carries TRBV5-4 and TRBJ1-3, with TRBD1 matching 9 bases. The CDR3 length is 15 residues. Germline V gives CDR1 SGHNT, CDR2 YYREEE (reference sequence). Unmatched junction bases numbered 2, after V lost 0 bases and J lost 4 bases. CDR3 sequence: CASSLDRGQGNTIYF. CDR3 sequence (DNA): TGTGCCAGCAGCTTGGACAGGGGGCAAGGAAACACCATATATTTT.

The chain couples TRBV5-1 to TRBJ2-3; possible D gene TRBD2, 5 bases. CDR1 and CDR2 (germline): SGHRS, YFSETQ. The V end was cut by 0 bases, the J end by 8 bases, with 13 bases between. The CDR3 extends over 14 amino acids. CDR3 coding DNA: TGCGCCAGCAGCTTGGTAGGAGGAGGCGGTACGCAGTATTTT. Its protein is CASSLVGGGGTQYF.

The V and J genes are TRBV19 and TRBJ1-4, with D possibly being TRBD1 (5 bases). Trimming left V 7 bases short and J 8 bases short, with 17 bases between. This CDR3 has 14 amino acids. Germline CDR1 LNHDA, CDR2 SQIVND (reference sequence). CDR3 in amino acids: CASNEVAGWEKLFF. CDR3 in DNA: TGTGCCAGTAATGAGGTTGCAGGGTGGGAAAAACTGTTTTTT. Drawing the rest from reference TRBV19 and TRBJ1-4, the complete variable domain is DGGITQSPKYLFRKEGQNVTLSCEQNLNHDAMYWYRQDPGQGLRLIYYSQIVNDFQKGDIAEGYSVSREKKESFPLTVTSAQKNPTAFYLCASNEVAGWEKLFFGSGTQLSVL.

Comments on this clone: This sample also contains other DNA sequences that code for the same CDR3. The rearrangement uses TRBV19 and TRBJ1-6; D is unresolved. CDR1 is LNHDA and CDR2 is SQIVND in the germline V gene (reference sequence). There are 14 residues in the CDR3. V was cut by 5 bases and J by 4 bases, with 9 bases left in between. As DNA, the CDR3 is TGTGCCAGTAGTCCGCGGGAGTATAATTCACCCCTCCACTTT. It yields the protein CASSPREYNSPLHF.

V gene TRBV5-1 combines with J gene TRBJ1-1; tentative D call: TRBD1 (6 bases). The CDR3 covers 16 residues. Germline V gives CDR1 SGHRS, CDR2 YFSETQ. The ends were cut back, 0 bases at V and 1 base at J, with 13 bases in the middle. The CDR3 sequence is CASSLDLGQKNTEAFF. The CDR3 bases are TGCGCCAGCAGCTTGGATTTAGGACAGAAGAACACTGAAGCTTTCTTT.

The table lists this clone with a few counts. CDR3 nucleotide sequence: TGTGCCAGCAGCTCTGGGACAGGGGACTACGAGCAGTACTTC. Its translation is CASSSGTGDYEQYF. The V and J genes are TRBV5-4 and TRBJ2-7; 10 bases are shared with TRBD1. The CDR3 extends over 14 amino acids. Germline CDR1 reads SGHNT; CDR2 reads YYREEE (reference sequence). The V segment lost 3 bases and the J segment 3 bases; nucleotides outside the gene matches: 3.

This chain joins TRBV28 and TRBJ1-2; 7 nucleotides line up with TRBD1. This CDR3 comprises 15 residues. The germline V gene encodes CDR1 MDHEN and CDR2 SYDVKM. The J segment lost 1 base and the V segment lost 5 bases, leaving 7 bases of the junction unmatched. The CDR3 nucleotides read TGTGCCAGCAGTGTTCGGACAGGCCTTAACTATGGCTACACCTTC. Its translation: CASSVRTGLNYGYTF.

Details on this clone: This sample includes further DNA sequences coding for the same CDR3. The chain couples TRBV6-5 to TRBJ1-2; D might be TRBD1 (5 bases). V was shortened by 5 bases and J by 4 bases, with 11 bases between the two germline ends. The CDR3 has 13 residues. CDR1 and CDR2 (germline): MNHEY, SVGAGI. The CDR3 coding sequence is TGTGCCAGCAGTCCAGGGCGCGCCTATGGCTACACCTTC. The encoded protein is CASSPGRAYGYTF.

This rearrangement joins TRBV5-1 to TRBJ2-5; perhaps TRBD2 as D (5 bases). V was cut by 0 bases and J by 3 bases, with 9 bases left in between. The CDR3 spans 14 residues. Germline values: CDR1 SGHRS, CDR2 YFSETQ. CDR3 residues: CASSLGRPKETQYF. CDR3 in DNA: TGCGCCAGCAGCTTGGGGAGGCCTAAAGAGACCCAGTACTTC.

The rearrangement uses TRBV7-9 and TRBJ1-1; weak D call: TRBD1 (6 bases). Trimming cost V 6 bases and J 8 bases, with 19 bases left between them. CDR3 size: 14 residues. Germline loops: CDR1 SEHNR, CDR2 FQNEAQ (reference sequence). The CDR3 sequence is CASSSRVGAREAFF. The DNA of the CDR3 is TGTGCCAGCAGTTCCCGGGTGGGGGCGCGAGAAGCTTTCTTT.